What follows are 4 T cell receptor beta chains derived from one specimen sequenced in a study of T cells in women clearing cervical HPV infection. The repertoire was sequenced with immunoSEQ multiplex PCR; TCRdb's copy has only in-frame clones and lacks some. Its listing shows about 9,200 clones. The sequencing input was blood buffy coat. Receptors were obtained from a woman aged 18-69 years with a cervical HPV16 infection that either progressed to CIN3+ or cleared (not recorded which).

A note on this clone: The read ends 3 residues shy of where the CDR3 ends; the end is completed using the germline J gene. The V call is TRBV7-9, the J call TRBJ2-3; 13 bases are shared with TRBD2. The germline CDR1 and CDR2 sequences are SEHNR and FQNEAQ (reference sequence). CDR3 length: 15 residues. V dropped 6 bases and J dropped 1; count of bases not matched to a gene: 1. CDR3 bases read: TGTGCCAGCAGAGGACTAGCGGGGGGCACAGATACG. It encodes CASRGLAGGTDT. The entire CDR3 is CASRGLAGGTDTQYF.

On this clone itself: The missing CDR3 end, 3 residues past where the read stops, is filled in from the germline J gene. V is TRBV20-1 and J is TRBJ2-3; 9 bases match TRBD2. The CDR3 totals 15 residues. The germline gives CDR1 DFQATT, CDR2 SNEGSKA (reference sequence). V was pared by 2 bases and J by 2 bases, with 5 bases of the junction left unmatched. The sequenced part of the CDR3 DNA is TGCAGTGCTAGACTGAGCGGGGGGATCACAGATACG. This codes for CSARLSGGITDT. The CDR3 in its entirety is CSARLSGGITDTQYF.

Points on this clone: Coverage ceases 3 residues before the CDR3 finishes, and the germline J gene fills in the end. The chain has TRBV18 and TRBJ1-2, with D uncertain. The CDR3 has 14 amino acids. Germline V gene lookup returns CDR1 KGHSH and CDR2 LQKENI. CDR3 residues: CASSPSFVTDTYTF. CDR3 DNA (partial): TGTGCCAGCTCGCCCAGCTTTGTCACAGATACC.

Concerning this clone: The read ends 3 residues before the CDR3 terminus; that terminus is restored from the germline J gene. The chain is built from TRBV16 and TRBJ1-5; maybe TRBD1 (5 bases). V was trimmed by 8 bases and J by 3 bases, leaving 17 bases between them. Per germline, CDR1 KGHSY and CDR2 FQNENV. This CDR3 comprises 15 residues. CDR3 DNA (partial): TGTGCCAGCTCCGAACCGCAGGGTTACAATCAGCCC. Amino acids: CASSEPQGYNQP. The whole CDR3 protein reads CASSEPQGYNQPQHF.